This record concerns one T cell receptor beta chain sequence. The source of the sample is a study of blood T cell repertoires in COVID-19. Produced via immunoSEQ multiplex PCR; TCRdb's table is partial and in-frame only. The sample records some 150,000 clones, 75% to 80% being singletons. The ends were cut back, 2 bases at V and 6 bases at J, with 10 bases in the middle. The CDR3 length is 14 residues. Looked up from germline, CDR1 is MDHEN and CDR2 is SYDVKM. The clonotype was recovered from a woman aged 45-59 years who had recovered from COVID-19. The sample was PBMCs or T cells enriched from blood (not recorded which). This chain connects TRBV28 to TRBJ1-4, with D perhaps TRBD1 (5 bases). The CDR3 DNA sequence: TGTGCCAGCAGTTTACAGGGTGGGGATGAAAAACTGTTTTTT. It is translated as CASSLQGGDEKLFF. Variable domain in full (rest from reference TRBV28 and TRBJ1-4): DVKVTQSSRYLVKRTGEKVFLECVQDMDHENMFWYRQDPGLGLRLIYFSYDVKMKEKGDIPEGYSVSREKKERFSLILESASTNQTSMYLCASSLQGGDEKLFFGSGTQLSVL.